This TCR beta chain originates from a study of shared clonotypes between healthy human individuals. Study-level background: Donors consisted of two women and three men between 18 and 49.

The V end was cut by 5 bases, the J end by 4 bases, with 14 bases between. Germline loops: CDR1 MGHRA, CDR2 YSYEKL. The CDR3 contains 15 residues. The study's findings and limits: Some clonotypes were shared by all four sorted-subset donors, while others were not shared. The non-shared ones had lower generation probabilities than the shared ones.

Each subset's genomic DNA was split evenly across several immunoSEQ plates. As handled by the study authors: ImmunoSEQ only sent back junction sequences with no quality scores, so filtering was done differently. TCRdb's table, derived via immunoSEQ multiplex PCR, lists solely in-frame clones and lacks some. The DNA was the basis for D and trimming; V, J and clone size are from that table. The sample shows 950,000 to 1,200,000 clones, approximately 75% of them seen only once. In its sample, this clone was seen once. Its antigen is currently unknown. V and J are TRBV4-1 and TRBJ2-2, with D uncertain. This TCR was recovered from a man between 18 and 35 years old in good health. Some clones in this sample may be carry-over from other donors' samples. Sequencing was performed on memory CD4+ T cells from PBMCs. Subset in this sample: CD45RA-negative fraction. The CDR3 spells CASSETIIGTGELFF. Here the CDR3 DNA reads TGCGCCAGCAGCGAAACTATAATAGGCACCGGGGAGCTGTTTTTT.